These 11 T cell receptor beta chains originate from one sample sequenced in a study of blood T cell repertoires in COVID-19. Generated by immunoSEQ multiplex PCR, the TCRdb table keeps only in-frame clones and is missing some. Of about 230,000 clones in the sample, 70% to 90% were seen once. Sequencing was carried out using peripheral blood. All receptors come from a woman between 70 and 85 years old with active or convalescent COVID-19.

Only a few counts were recorded for this clone. The chain uses TRBV5-1 and TRBJ1-4; 11 nucleotides match TRBD1. Germline assignment: CDR1 SGHRS and CDR2 YFSETQ. CDR3 length: 16 amino acids. The junction had 7 bases not matched to a gene; V was cut back by 4 bases and J by 5 bases. CDR3 DNA sequence: TGCGCCAGCAGCAGTGGACAGGGGGCGTCGAATGAAAAACTGTTTTTT. Translated: CASSSGQGASNEKLFF. Full variable domain (rest looked up from reference TRBV5-1 and TRBJ1-4): KAGVTQTPRYLIKTRGQQVTLSCSPISGHRSVSWYQQTPGQGLQFLFEYFSETQRNKGNFPGRFSGRQFSNSRSEMNVSTLELGDSALYLCASSSGQGASNEKLFFGSGTQLSVL.

Here the CDR3 reads CASSIEGSYGYTF. The CDR3 DNA is TGTGCCAGTAGTATCGAGGGTAGCTATGGCTACACCTTC. The rearrangement uses TRBV19 and TRBJ1-2, with D unresolved. The germline CDR1 and CDR2 sequences are LNHDA and SQIVND (reference sequence). Between the trimmed V and J ends, which lost 3 bases and 4 bases, there was a span of 9 bases. The CDR3 length is 13 residues.

The chain joins TRBV28 to TRBJ1-2; no reliable D call. The CDR3 is made up of 13 amino acids. From germline, CDR1 is MDHEN and CDR2 SYDVKM. The CDR3 region is CATTRSGFYGYTF. The DNA of the CDR3 is TGTGCGACTACCCGGTCAGGATTCTATGGCTACACCTTC.

V usage is TRBV7-8 and J usage is TRBJ2-7; weak D call: TRBD2 (6 bases). Trimming stripped 1 base from V and 6 bases from J, with 10 bases between. This CDR3 spans 13 amino acids. CDR1 is SGHVS, CDR2 FQNEAQ, per germline. CDR3 protein: CASSLVLGGEQYF. In DNA, the CDR3 is TGTGCCAGCAGCTTAGTTCTGGGGGGCGAGCAGTACTTC.

The CDR3 coding sequence is TGTGCCAGCTCAGAGGGGGCCCGTTGGGAGACCCAGTACTTC. Amino acids: CASSEGARWETQYF. V usage is TRBV18 and J usage is TRBJ2-5; 7 positions agree with TRBD1. The germline V gene has CDR1 KGHSH and CDR2 LQKENI. The J segment lost 5 bases and the V segment lost 5 bases, leaving 8 bases of the junction unmatched. This CDR3 contains 14 residues.

This chain links TRBV5-5 with TRBJ1-1; TRBD1 matches at 8 bases. V lost 1 base to trimming and J lost 3 bases; unmatched junction nucleotides: 8. The CDR3 runs 16 residues. Germline lookup yields CDR1 SGHKS and CDR2 YYEKEE (reference sequence). In DNA, the CDR3 is TGTGCCAGCAGCTTGAACCCCGACAGGGGTTACACTGAAGCTTTCTTT. Residues: CASSLNPDRGYTEAFF.

The chain combines TRBV3-1 (or the pseudogene TRBV3-2) with TRBJ2-7; D ambiguous. CDR3 size: 15 residues. Germline CDR1 reads LGHDT; CDR2 reads YNNKEL (reference sequence). V was pared by 0 bases and J by 2 bases, with 11 bases between. The CDR3 sequence is CASSQEFYKAYEQYF. Written as DNA, the CDR3 is TGTGCCAGCAGCCAAGAGTTTTACAAAGCCTACGAGCAGTACTTC.

V is TRBV5-6 and J is TRBJ2-7, with D unresolved. Trimming pared 2 bases from V and 2 bases from J, leaving 11 bases between. The CDR3 runs 14 residues. The V gene's germline CDR1 is SGHDT and CDR2 YYEEEE. CDR3 amino acids: CASSFRAITYEQYF. CDR3 bases: TGTGCCAGCAGCTTCCGAGCCATTACCTACGAGCAGTACTTC.

The J gene is TRBJ2-1, the V gene TRBV2; 7 bases are shared with TRBD1. V gave up 4 bases and J gave up 4 bases; unmatched junction bases: 7. CDR3 length: 15 residues. Germline CDR1 is SNHLY and CDR2 is FYNNEI. The CDR3 DNA sequence: TGTGCCAGCAGTGCGCAGGGGGTGGGTTACAATGAGCAGTTCTTC. It codes for CASSAQGVGYNEQFF.

The V gene is TRBV9, the J gene TRBJ1-2; 7 nucleotides line up with TRBD1. This CDR3 comprises 15 residues. The germline V gene has CDR1 SGDLS and CDR2 YYNGEE. The V and J ends lost 0 bases and 5 bases, in that order; junction bases with no gene match: 7. CDR3 DNA sequence: TGTGCCAGCAGCGTAGCGTCGGGGACAGAATATGGCTACACCTTC. It translates to CASSVASGTEYGYTF.

This clone occurred once. V usage is TRBV6-5 and J usage is TRBJ2-2; D not certain. Trimming removed 0 bases at V and 5 bases at J, with 7 bases between. CDR3 size: 14 residues. The germline CDR1 and CDR2 sequences are MNHEY and SVGAGI. The CDR3: CASSYSIQTGELFF. The CDR3 nucleotides are TGTGCCAGCAGTTACTCGATTCAGACCGGGGAGCTGTTTTTT.